This TCR beta chain stems from a study of response to subunit inactivated influenza vaccine. As to this clonotype: The antigen is not known.

Study-wide results and limits: T cells newly recruited by each seasonal influenza vaccination are few, the authors suggested.

Using its own MiXCR run on the RT-PCR reads, TCRdb lists one record per CDR3 protein. The sample includes hundreds of thousands of distinct CDR3 sequences, 9% to 15% of them seen just once. The CDR3 is 13 residues long. Trimming cost V 3 bases and J 8 bases, with 13 bases left between them. From germline, CDR1 is SEHNR and CDR2 FQNEAQ (reference sequence). The sample was non-naive T cells sorted from PBMCs, taken about 14 days before vaccination. This sequence joins TRBV7-9 and TRBJ1-2, with D maybe TRBD1 (6 bases). The sequence was collected from a man aged 45 to 65 who received an inactivated influenza vaccine. The CDR3 DNA is TGTGCCAGCAGCTTTTGGGGGGCTGAAGGCTACACCTTC. As protein: CASSFWGAEGYTF. The full variable domain, rest sourced from reference TRBV7-9 and TRBJ1-2, is DTGVSQNPRHKITKRGQNVTFRCDPISEHNRLYWYRQTLGQGPEFLTYFQNEAQLEKSRLLSDRFSAERPKGSFSTLEIQRTEQGDSAMYLCASSFWGAEGYTFGSGTRLTVV.